A single TCR beta chain is shown here with its context. Germline CDR1 is SGHVS and CDR2 is FQNEAQ. This CDR3 region has 17 residues. V lost 1 base and J 2 bases, leaving 15 bases between the germline ends. The entry originates in a study of blood T cell repertoires in COVID-19. Across the study: Acute-phase and convalescent COVID-19 samples originated in the United States, Italy and Spain. Sources were T cells, B-cell-depleted T cells, or PBMCs; the material itself was cDNA or gDNA.

Original processing methods: The assay estimated nucleated cells by amplifying reference gene primers. Some clones are missing from TCRdb's copy, which holds only in-frame ones; the method was immunoSEQ multiplex PCR. V, J and clone size are taken as reported in that table, and D and trimming were inferred from the DNA itself. The sample shows approximately 170,000 clones, 81% of them seen only once. This clonotype originated in a human donor in a cohort sampled during active COVID-19. J is TRBJ2-1 and V is TRBV7-8; TRBD2 is a possible D gene (5 bases). Input material: peripheral blood. CDR3 bases: TGTGCCAGCAGCTTAGGGGCTAGCCTAAACCCCTACAATGAGCAGTTCTTC. Translating gives CASSLGASLNPYNEQFF.